This T cell receptor (beta chain) emerged from a study of shared clonotypes between healthy human individuals. Germline CDR1 SGHRS, CDR2 YFSETQ. V lost 1 base and J lost 2, with 13 bases in between. This CDR3 contains 16 residues. Here immunoSEQ multiplex PCR was the method, and the copy in TCRdb shows in-frame clones only, minus some. The profile shows hundreds of thousands of clones, about 96% of them singletons. This TCR was recovered from a woman in her twenties or thirties in good health. The sequencing input was naive CD4+ T cells sorted from blood. The subset: CD45RA+ positively selected. This chain joins TRBV5-1 and TRBJ2-1; D gene unclear. For the CDR3, the DNA is TGCGCCAGCAGCTTGAGGGCTGGCGGTACCTACAATGAGCAGTTCTTC. Translated: CASSLRAGGTYNEQFF.